A single sample gave rise to the 20 T cell receptor beta chains below, sequenced in a study of Graves' ophthalmopathy and Graves' hyperthyroidism. RNA transcripts served as template for amplifying TCR beta CDR3 sequences. HTBI primers were used in a first-round RT-PCR, which preceded a second-round multiplex PCR. TCRdb fed the multiplex PCR reads into MiXCR, producing one record per CDR3 protein. The repertoire has around 1,200,000 distinct CDR3 sequences, less than 45% of them found once; the top ten carry more than 9.5%. The sequencing sample was made of peripheral blood or thyroid tissue (not recorded which). These receptors all come from an adult man with Graves' hyperthyroidism.

V gene TRBV3-1 combines with J gene TRBJ2-7; 8 bases fit TRBD2. V was clipped by 1 base and J by 7 bases; unmatched bases: 9. Germline V gives CDR1 LGHDT, CDR2 YNNKEL (reference sequence). The CDR3 length is 15 residues. The CDR3 is CASSQVSGGLGEQYF. Here the CDR3 DNA reads TGTGCCAGCAGCCAAGTGAGCGGGGGACTAGGAGAGCAGTACTTC.

This clonotype was detected only a few times. V and J are TRBV27 and TRBJ2-5; 7 positions match TRBD1. Trimming cost V 6 bases and J 3 bases; bases outside gene matches: 10. The CDR3 spans 15 residues. Germline CDR1 MNHEY, CDR2 SMNVEV (reference sequence). CDR3 protein: CASRDPKGGKETQYF. The CDR3 DNA reads as TGTGCCAGCAGGGACCCCAAAGGGGGCAAAGAGACCCAGTACTTC.

This sequence joins TRBV11-2 and TRBJ1-6, with TRBD1 matching over 11 bases. The V gene end was trimmed by 5 bases and the J gene end by 10 bases; junction bases not matched to a gene: 10. The CDR3 runs 16 residues. Germline values: CDR1 SGHAT, CDR2 FQNNGV. The CDR3 reads CASSTGPRDRGSPLHF. CDR3 in DNA: TGTGCCAGCAGCACCGGCCCTCGGGACAGGGGGTCACCCCTCCACTTT.

This clonotype has ten or more counts. The V and J genes are TRBV25-1 and TRBJ1-4, with D uncertain. The V end lost 5 bases, the J end lost 8 bases, and 18 bases lay between the germline ends. Germline CDR1 MGHDK, CDR2 SYGVNS. The CDR3 spans 15 residues. CDR3 amino acids: CASSPTTPGYEKLFF. DNA of the CDR3: TGTGCCAGCAGTCCCACCACGCCCGGCTACGAAAAACTGTTTTTT.

The J gene is TRBJ1-1, the V gene TRBV27; tentative D call: TRBD1 (6 bases). The CDR3 is made up of 15 amino acids. Germline V gene lookup returns CDR1 MNHEY and CDR2 SMNVEV (reference sequence). The V end lost 5 bases, the J end lost 4 bases, and 17 bases lay between the germline ends. The CDR3 protein is CASSLSGAYGTEAFF. The DNA of the CDR3 is TGTGCCAGCAGTCTGTCAGGGGCTTACGGCACTGAAGCTTTCTTT.

This clonotype has a count of ten or more. The genes are TRBV7-9 and TRBJ1-1; 7 bases align to TRBD1. The germline V gene has CDR1 SEHNR and CDR2 FQNEAQ (reference sequence). With 6 bases clipped from V and 4 bases from J, the junction kept 8 bases outside the gene matches. The CDR3 is 14 residues long. The CDR3 DNA is TGTGCCAGCAGTCCCACAGGGGTTGTCACTGAAGCTTTCTTT. Its translation is CASSPTGVVTEAFF.

The chain combines TRBV18 with TRBJ1-1; no firm D call. Germline lookup yields CDR1 KGHSH and CDR2 LQKENI. The CDR3 has 14 residues. V lost 8 bases and J lost 5, with 18 bases in between. The CDR3 region is CASAWDLGATEAFF. For the CDR3, the DNA is TGTGCCAGCGCCTGGGATCTGGGAGCAACTGAAGCTTTCTTT.

This clonotype was counted a single time. An end of the junction differs from the germline gene, which may be a read error. The chain carries TRBV4-3 and TRBJ2-7; the match to TRBD1 covers 7 bases. CDR3 length: 16 residues. CDR1 LGHNA and CDR2 YSLEER come from the germline V gene. CDR3: CASSQAGTAGSHEQYF. CDR3 sequence (DNA): TGCGCCAGCAGCCAAGCTGGGACAGCCGGCTCCCACGAGCAGTACTTC.

This clonotype occurred a few times. This may be a read error: a much more frequent sequence differs by one nucleotide. This chain joins TRBV5-5 and TRBJ2-7, with a tentative D call TRBD2 (5 bases). Germline CDR1 and CDR2: SGHKS and YYEKEE (reference sequence). The CDR3 sequence is 13 residues long. Trimming removed 4 bases at V and 2 bases at J, with 10 bases between. The CDR3 DNA is TGTGCCAGCAGCCCCGTGGGAGCCTACGAGCAGTACTTC. It specifies CASSPVGAYEQYF.

In its sample, this clonotype was seen many times. The chain links TRBV9 to TRBJ1-5; TRBD1 is a possible D gene (5 bases). The germline CDR1 and CDR2 sequences are SGDLS and YYNGEE. CDR3 length: 14 residues. The V gene lost 4 bases and the J gene lost 4 bases, with 12 bases spanning the gap. In DNA, the CDR3 is TGTGCCAGCAGCCCGTCGGGGGGAAATCAGCCCCAGCATTTT. This translates into CASSPSGGNQPQHF.

The chain combines TRBV7-2 with TRBJ2-7; maybe TRBD2 (5 bases). V was clipped by 5 bases and J by 0 bases, with 14 bases between them. Germline lookup yields CDR1 SGHTA and CDR2 FQGNSA. The CDR3 covers 15 residues. CDR3 in DNA: TGTGCCAGCAGCCCCCAAGCGGTTTTCTCCTACGAGCAGTACTTC. Its protein product is CASSPQAVFSYEQYF.

Of note for this clonotype: A read error is possible here, since a much larger clone lies one base away. CDR3 in amino acids: CASSPPRQTVYKQYF. DNA of the CDR3: TGTGCCAGCAGCCCCCCCAGGCAGACTGTCTACAAGCAGTACTTC. The chain has TRBV7-9 and TRBJ2-7; D remains unclear. Germline CDR1 and CDR2: SEHNR and FQNEAQ (reference sequence). The CDR3 has 15 residues.

Of note for this clonotype: A much more abundant neighbour one base away suggests this may be a read error. The chain joins TRBV20-1 to TRBJ2-7; 7 bases align to TRBD2. CDR1 and CDR2 (germline): DFQATT, SNEGSKA (reference sequence). V gave up 4 bases and J gave up 0 bases; unmatched junction bases: 9. The CDR3 consists of 15 residues. CDR3 loop: CSATARECSSYEQYF. CDR3 DNA sequence: TGCAGTGCTACTGCGCGGGAGTGCAGCTCCTACGAGCAGTACTTC.

This chain links TRBV25-1 with TRBJ2-7, with 14 bases that match TRBD2. The germline CDR1 and CDR2 sequences are MGHDK and SYGVNS. The CDR3 is 17 residues long. Trimming took 4 bases from V and 2 from J; bases not matched to a gene: 7. CDR3: CASSGLRGLAGAYEQYF. CDR3 DNA sequence: TGTGCCAGCAGTGGCTTAAGGGGACTAGCGGGAGCCTACGAGCAGTACTTC.

This clonotype was recorded many times. The chain links TRBV7-2 to TRBJ1-5, with D unclear. The germline CDR1 and CDR2 sequences are SGHTA and FQGNSA. V was clipped by 5 bases and J by 7 bases, with 15 bases between them. The CDR3 is made up of 14 amino acids. CDR3: CASSNEPGSQPQHF. The CDR3 region has the DNA TGTGCCAGCAGCAACGAACCGGGTTCCCAGCCCCAGCATTTT.

This clonotype occurred many times. The chain combines TRBV6-5 with TRBJ1-2; tentative D call: TRBD1 (5 bases). The CDR3 consists of 13 residues. Trimming cost V 6 bases and J 1 base, with 9 bases left between them. CDR1 and CDR2 (germline): MNHEY, SVGAGI. The CDR3 nucleotides read TGTGCCAGCAGAAAGGGACGTAACTATGGCTACACCTTC. Amino acids: CASRKGRNYGYTF.

This clonotype was recorded many times. The gene calls are TRBV7-2 and TRBJ1-1, with D unclear. The V and J ends lost 0 bases and 1 base respectively, with 6 bases between them. CDR3 size: 14 residues. Germline V gives CDR1 SGHTA, CDR2 FQGNSA. Here the CDR3 reads CASSLAAGNTEAFF. Written as DNA, the CDR3 is TGTGCCAGCAGCTTAGCGGCAGGGAACACTGAAGCTTTCTTT.

In regard to this clonotype: The CDR3 ends on some other residue instead of the conserved phenylalanine or tryptophan, so this is likely a read error. The limits of the CDR3 on the DNA are not certain, so only TCRdb's listed CDR3 is given. The J gene is TRBJ1-6, the V gene TRBV11-2. The CDR3 is 13 amino acids in total, end residues counted. Looked up from germline, CDR1 is SGHAT and CDR2 is FQNNGV. CDR3 protein: CASSLDLRGSLYS.

This clonotype was detected ten times or more. V gene TRBV7-9 combines with J gene TRBJ1-1; 9 bases are a match to TRBD1. The V and J ends lost 7 bases and 3 bases, in that order; junction bases with no gene match: 15. Germline V gene sequence: CDR1 SEHNR, CDR2 FQNEAQ (reference sequence). The CDR3 sequence is 17 residues long. The CDR3 DNA sequence: TGTGCCAGCAACCGACTCGGACAGGGGTGGAAGGACACTGAAGCTTTCTTT. It codes for CASNRLGQGWKDTEAFF.

The chain employs TRBV10-3 and TRBJ2-2; D unresolved. Germline V gene data show CDR1 as ENHRY and CDR2 as SYGVKD. The CDR3 has 15 residues. Trimming pared 4 bases from V and 0 bases from J, leaving 9 bases between. The CDR3 DNA is TGTGCCATCAGTGCGGGCAAGACGAACACCGGGGAGCTGTTTTTT. Translation gives CAISAGKTNTGELFF.